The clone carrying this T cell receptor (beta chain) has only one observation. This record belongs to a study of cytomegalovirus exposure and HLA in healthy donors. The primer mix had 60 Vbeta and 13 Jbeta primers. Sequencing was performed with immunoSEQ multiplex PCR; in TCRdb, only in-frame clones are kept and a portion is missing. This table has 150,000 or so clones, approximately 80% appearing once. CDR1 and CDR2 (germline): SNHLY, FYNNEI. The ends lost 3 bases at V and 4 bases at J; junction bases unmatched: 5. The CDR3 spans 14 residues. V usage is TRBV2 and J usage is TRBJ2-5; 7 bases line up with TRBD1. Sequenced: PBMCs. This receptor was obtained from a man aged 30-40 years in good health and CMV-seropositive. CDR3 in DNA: TGTGCCAGCAGTGACGACAGGGCGACAGAGACCCAGTACTTC. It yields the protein CASSDDRATETQYF. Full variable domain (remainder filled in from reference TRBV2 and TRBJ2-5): EPEVTQTPSHQVTQMGQEVILRCVPISNHLYFYWYRQILGQKVEFLVSFYNNEISEKSEIFDDQFSVERPDGSNFTLKIRSTKLEDSAMYFCASSDDRATETQYFGPGTRLLVL.